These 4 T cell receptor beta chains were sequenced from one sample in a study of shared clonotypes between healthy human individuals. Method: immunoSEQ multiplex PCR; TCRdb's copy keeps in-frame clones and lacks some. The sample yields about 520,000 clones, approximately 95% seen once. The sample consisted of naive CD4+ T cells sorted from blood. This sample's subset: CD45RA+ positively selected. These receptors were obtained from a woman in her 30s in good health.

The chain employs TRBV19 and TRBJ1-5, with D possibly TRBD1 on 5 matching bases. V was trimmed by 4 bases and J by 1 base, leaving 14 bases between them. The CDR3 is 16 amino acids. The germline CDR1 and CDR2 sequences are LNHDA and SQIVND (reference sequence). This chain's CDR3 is CASSTMGTRSNQPQHF. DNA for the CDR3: TGTGCCAGTAGTACTATGGGGACTAGGAGCAATCAGCCCCAGCATTTT.

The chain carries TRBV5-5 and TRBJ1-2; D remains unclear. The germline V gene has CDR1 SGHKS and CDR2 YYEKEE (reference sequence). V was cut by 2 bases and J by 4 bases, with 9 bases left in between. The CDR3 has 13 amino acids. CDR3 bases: TGTGCCAGCAGCTTTGAGGGATCCTATGGCTACACCTTC. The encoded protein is CASSFEGSYGYTF. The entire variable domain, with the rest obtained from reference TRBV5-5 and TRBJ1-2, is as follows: DAGVTQSPTHLIKTRGQQVTLRCSPISGHKSVSWYQQVLGQGPQFIFQYYEKEERGRGNFPDRFSARQFPNYSSELNVNALLLGDSALYLCASSFEGSYGYTFGSGTRLTVV.

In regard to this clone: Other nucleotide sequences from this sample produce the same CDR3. The CDR3 DNA follows: TGTGCCAGCAGCTTAGGGCTAGCGTCAGATACGCAGTATTTT. It codes for CASSLGLASDTQYF. The chain combines TRBV7-2 with TRBJ2-3, with TRBD2 as a possible D gene (6 bases). The CDR3 runs 14 residues. Germline V gene data show CDR1 as SGHTA and CDR2 as FQGNSA. The V and J ends lost 1 base and 4 bases respectively, with 9 bases between them.

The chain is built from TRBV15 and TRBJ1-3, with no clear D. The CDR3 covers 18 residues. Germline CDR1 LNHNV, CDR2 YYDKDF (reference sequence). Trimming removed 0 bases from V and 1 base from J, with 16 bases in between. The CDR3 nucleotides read TGTGCCACCAGCAGAGATCCCCCGAGACCTCCTTCTGGAAACACCATATATTTT. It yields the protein CATSRDPPRPPSGNTIYF.